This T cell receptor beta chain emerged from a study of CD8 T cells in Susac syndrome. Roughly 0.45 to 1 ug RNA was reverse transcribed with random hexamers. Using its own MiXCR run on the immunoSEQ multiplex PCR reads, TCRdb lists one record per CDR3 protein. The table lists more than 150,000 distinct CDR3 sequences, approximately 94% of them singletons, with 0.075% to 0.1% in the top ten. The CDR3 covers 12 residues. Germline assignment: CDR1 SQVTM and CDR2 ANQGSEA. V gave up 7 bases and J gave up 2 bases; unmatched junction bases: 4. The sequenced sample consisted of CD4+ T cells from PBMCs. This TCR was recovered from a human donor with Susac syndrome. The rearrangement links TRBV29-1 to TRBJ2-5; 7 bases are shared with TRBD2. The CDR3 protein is CSGRDYQETQYF. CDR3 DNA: TGCAGCGGAAGGGACTATCAAGAGACCCAGTACTTC.